These 24 T cell receptor beta chains were sequenced from one sample in a study of radiotherapy plus CTLA-4 blockade in lung cancer. Using immunoSEQ multiplex PCR, the repertoire was profiled, and TCRdb retains in-frame clones only, with some absent. The data hold 83,000 or so clones, with roughly four fifths observed a single time. The starting material was peripheral blood, obtained from a patient treated with radiotherapy plus ipilimumab. Every receptor here comes from a human donor with non-small cell lung cancer who had stable disease on radiotherapy plus ipilimumab.

The chain uses TRBV28 and TRBJ2-4; TRBD2 agrees at 7 bases. Per the germline V gene, CDR1 is MDHEN and CDR2 is SYDVKM. V was clipped by 4 bases and J by 0 bases; unmatched bases: 6. This CDR3 region has 16 residues. The chain's CDR3 is CASSSGGTLAKNIQYF. CDR3 in DNA: TGTGCCAGCAGTTCCGGGGGGACCCTAGCCAAAAACATTCAGTACTTC.

CDR3 DNA sequence: TGTGCCAGCAGCTCACAGGCGGATGATACGCAGTATTTT. This sequence encodes CASSSQADDTQYF. The chain couples TRBV11-3 to TRBJ2-3; D perhaps matches TRBD1 (5 bases). This CDR3 has 13 residues. The V end lost 4 bases, the J end lost 6 bases, and 11 bases lay between the germline ends. CDR1 is SGHNT, CDR2 YENEEA, per germline. Based on the CDR3 plus reference TRBV11-3 and TRBJ2-3, the full variable domain is EAGVVQSPRYKIIEKKQPVAFWCNPISGHNTLYWYLQNLGQGPELLIRYENEEAVDDSQLPKDRFSAERLKGVDSTLKIQPAELGDSAVYLCASSSQADDTQYFGPGTRLTVL.

Only a few counts were recorded for this clone. V usage is TRBV28 and J usage is TRBJ2-7; no clear D gene. V lost 4 bases, J lost 5 bases, and 12 bases lay in between. The CDR3 has 13 residues. The V gene's germline CDR1 is MDHEN and CDR2 SYDVKM. The CDR3 DNA follows: TGTGCCAGCAGTTCAGTTGATCGGAACGAGCAGTACTTC. Residues: CASSSVDRNEQYF. The full variable domain, with the rest looked up from reference TRBV28 and TRBJ2-7, is DVKVTQSSRYLVKRTGEKVFLECVQDMDHENMFWYRQDPGLGLRLIYFSYDVKMKEKGDIPEGYSVSREKKERFSLILESASTNQTSMYLCASSSVDRNEQYFGPGTRLTVT.

The CDR3: CASSLSSGNTEAFF. The CDR3 DNA reads TGTGCCAGCAGCTTATCCTCCGGGAACACTGAAGCTTTCTTT. This chain uses TRBV7-3 with TRBJ1-1; the D is unclear. There are 14 residues in the CDR3. The V and J ends lost 2 bases and 1 base respectively, with 8 bases between them. CDR1 is SGHTA, CDR2 FQGTGA, per germline.

The chain recombines TRBV30 with TRBJ1-6; D is unclear. Germline V gene data show CDR1 as GTSNPN and CDR2 as SVGIG (reference sequence). V lost 2 bases and J lost 7, with 15 bases in between. The CDR3 spans 15 residues. In DNA, the CDR3 is TGTGCCTGGAGTATCGTGGGAAAAACGAATTCACCCCTCCACTTT. It codes for CAWSIVGKTNSPLHF. The full variable domain, completed using reference TRBV30 and TRBJ1-6, is SQTIHQWPATLVQPVGSPLSLECTVEGTSNPNLYWYRQAAGRGLQLLFYSVGIGQISSEVPQNLSASRPQDRQFILSSKKLLLSDSGFYLCAWSIVGKTNSPLHFGNGTRLTVT.

This clone occurred once. The chain joins TRBV30 to TRBJ1-3, with 8 bases that match TRBD1. CDR1 GTSNPN and CDR2 SVGIG come from the germline V gene (reference sequence). The ends lost 0 bases at V and 4 bases at J; junction bases unmatched: 11. The CDR3 loop spans 17 amino acids. The CDR3 spells CAWSVLPPTGAGNTIYF. CDR3 bases: TGTGCCTGGAGTGTACTACCGCCGACAGGGGCAGGAAACACCATATATTTT.

V and J are TRBV5-1 and TRBJ2-6, with D uncertain. The CDR3 totals 14 residues. Germline-derived CDR1 and CDR2 are SGHRS and YFSETQ. V shed 2 bases and J shed 4 bases, with 7 bases lying between them. CDR3 sequence (DNA): TGCGCCAGCAGCTTTTCGGACGGGGCCAACGTCCTGACTTTC. This gives the protein CASSFSDGANVLTF.

The chain employs TRBV5-1 and TRBJ1-2; D remains unclear. V shed 3 bases and J shed 8 bases, with 14 bases lying between them. The CDR3 is 13 residues long. The germline gives CDR1 SGHRS, CDR2 YFSETQ. CDR3 sequence reads: CASSSDGKRGYTF. CDR3 sequence (DNA): TGCGCCAGCAGCTCGGACGGCAAACGCGGCTACACCTTC.

The rearrangement uses TRBV11-2 and TRBJ2-7; TRBD2 matches at 9 bases. Germline V gene data show CDR1 as SGHAT and CDR2 as FQNNGV. The CDR3 loop spans 13 amino acids. With V trimmed by 5 bases and J by 6 bases, 5 bases remained unmatched. The CDR3 sequence: CASSQLRGGEQYF. Written as DNA, the CDR3 is TGTGCCAGCAGCCAATTGCGGGGGGGCGAGCAGTACTTC.

This clone was counted between two and nine times. The gene calls are TRBV18 and TRBJ2-1; 12 bases align to TRBD2. CDR3 length equals 16 residues. V shed 6 bases and J 5 bases; nucleotides not matched to a gene: 8. Germline values: CDR1 KGHSH, CDR2 LQKENI. CDR3 amino acids: CASSHRLAGANNEQFF. In DNA form, the CDR3 reads TGTGCCAGCTCCCACCGACTAGCGGGGGCCAACAATGAGCAGTTCTTC.

The V gene is TRBV6-1, the J gene TRBJ2-3, with 10 positions matching TRBD2. Germline V gene lookup returns CDR1 MNHNS and CDR2 SASEGT. The CDR3 consists of 17 residues. V trimming: 4 bases; J trimming: 2 bases; junction bases outside the gene matches: 9. Written as DNA, the CDR3 is TGTGCCAGCAGTGGCGCTAGCGGGGGCGGGGACACAGATACGCAGTATTTT. Its protein product is CASSGASGGGDTDTQYF.

The chain uses TRBV5-1 and TRBJ2-3, with 10 positions matching TRBD1. CDR1 and CDR2 from the germline V gene are SGHRS and YFSETQ. The CDR3 is 16 amino acids. Germline trimming cut 1 base from V and 9 bases from J; bases unmatched to any gene: 11. CDR3 amino acids: CASSLQRQGAVGTQYF. DNA of the CDR3: TGCGCCAGCAGCTTGCAACGACAGGGGGCGGTAGGGACGCAGTATTTT.

In DNA, the CDR3 is TGTGCCAGCAGCTTAAATTCGGTTAGAGAAGGGGGGTATGGCTACACCTTC. It is translated as CASSLNSVREGGYGYTF. The V call is TRBV7-9, the J call TRBJ1-2, with D tentatively TRBD1 (6 bases). This CDR3 comprises 17 residues. Trimming shortened V by 2 bases and J by 5 bases, and 21 bases separated the two germline ends. Germline CDR1 is SEHNR and CDR2 is FQNEAQ (reference sequence).

This clone was found a few times. The chain has TRBV19 and TRBJ1-4; D is uncertain. V was trimmed by 10 bases and J by 7 bases, leaving 10 bases between them. Germline-derived CDR1 and CDR2 are LNHDA and SQIVND (reference sequence). This CDR3 has 11 residues. The CDR3: CATRLGEKLFF. As DNA, the CDR3 is TGTGCCACCCGCCTCGGTGAAAAACTGTTTTTT.

The chain is built from TRBV6-6 and TRBJ2-7; D remains ambiguous. V lost 8 bases and J 1 base, leaving 15 bases between the germline ends. The CDR3 loop spans 14 amino acids. The germline CDR1 and CDR2 sequences are MNHNY and SVGAGI (reference sequence). CDR3 in DNA: TGTGCCAGCTCTGCGAACGGTCATTCCTACGAGCAGTACTTC. This encodes CASSANGHSYEQYF.

The J gene is TRBJ2-2, the V gene TRBV28, with D possibly TRBD1 on 6 matching bases. The V gene's germline CDR1 is MDHEN and CDR2 SYDVKM. This CDR3 contains 15 residues. The V end lost 5 bases, the J end lost 2 bases, and 12 bases lay between the germline ends. CDR3 region: CASSNGQSNTGELFF. As DNA, the CDR3 is TGTGCCAGCAGTAATGGACAGTCCAACACCGGGGAGCTGTTTTTT. Together with reference TRBV28 and TRBJ2-2, the CDR3 gives the full variable domain: DVKVTQSSRYLVKRTGEKVFLECVQDMDHENMFWYRQDPGLGLRLIYFSYDVKMKEKGDIPEGYSVSREKKERFSLILESASTNQTSMYLCASSNGQSNTGELFFGEGSRLTVL.

J is TRBJ1-2 and V is TRBV7-8; D is perhaps TRBD1 (6 bases). Trimming shortened V by 7 bases and J by 0 bases, and 9 bases separated the two germline ends. This CDR3 has 13 residues. Looked up from germline, CDR1 is SGHVS and CDR2 is FQNEAQ. For the CDR3, the DNA is TGTGCCAGCACGACAGGAACTAACTATGGCTACACCTTC. This codes for CASTTGTNYGYTF.

The rearrangement uses TRBV5-1 and TRBJ2-5, with 16 bases fitting TRBD2. The CDR3 runs to 17 residues. J was trimmed by 5 bases and V by 3 bases; bases with no gene match: 7. Germline V gene lookup returns CDR1 SGHRS and CDR2 YFSETQ. CDR3 loop: CASSSGTSGRAGETQYF. The CDR3 nucleotides are TGCGCCAGCAGCTCTGGGACTAGCGGGAGGGCCGGGGAGACCCAGTACTTC.

This chain joins TRBV6-5 and TRBJ1-5; D unresolved. Trimming shortened V by 0 bases and J by 7 bases, and 16 bases separated the two germline ends. The CDR3 is 16 amino acids. The germline V gene encodes CDR1 MNHEY and CDR2 SVGAGI. The DNA for the CDR3 is TGTGCCAGCAGTTACTCGAAGGTCACCCGAGCACAGCCCCAGCATTTT. Encoded protein: CASSYSKVTRAQPQHF.

The chain has TRBV5-1 and TRBJ1-1, with 11 bases that match TRBD1. The germline gives CDR1 SGHRS, CDR2 YFSETQ. The CDR3 is 16 residues long. The junction had 7 bases not matched to a gene; V was cut back by 4 bases and J by 2 bases. The CDR3 here is CASSVGTGGKNTEAFF. DNA for the CDR3: TGCGCCAGCAGCGTCGGGACAGGGGGGAAAAACACTGAAGCTTTCTTT.

The rearrangement joins TRBV2 to TRBJ2-1, with 7 nucleotides matching TRBD2. With V trimmed by 4 bases and J by 7 bases, 10 bases remained unmatched. The CDR3 has 15 residues. Per the germline V gene, CDR1 is SNHLY and CDR2 is FYNNEI. The CDR3 region is CASSVAGRERNEQFF. Written as DNA, the CDR3 is TGTGCCAGCAGTGTGGCGGGGAGGGAGAGGAATGAGCAGTTCTTC.

This chain joins TRBV7-7 and TRBJ1-4; 7 bases align to TRBD1. This CDR3 comprises 13 residues. Germline CDR1 reads SSHAT; CDR2 reads FNYEAQ (reference sequence). V was clipped by 5 bases and J by 7 bases; unmatched bases: 4. The CDR3, as DNA: TGTGCCAGCAGCCGGGACAGTGGTGAAAAACTGTTTTTT. It yields the protein CASSRDSGEKLFF. Full variable domain (missing parts from reference TRBV7-7 and TRBJ1-4): GAGVSQSPRYKVTKRGQDVTLRCDPISSHATLYWYQQALGQGPEFLTYFNYEAQPDKSGLPSDRFSAERPEGSISTLTIQRTEQRDSAMYRCASSRDSGEKLFFGSGTQLSVL.

This clone was counted only a few times. This sequence joins TRBV6-4 and TRBJ2-7; D not certain. The V gene's germline CDR1 is MRHNA and CDR2 SNTAGT. The CDR3 is made up of 13 amino acids. The ends were cut back, 4 bases at V and 2 bases at J, with 9 bases in the middle. The DNA of the CDR3 is TGTGCCAGCAGTGCACTTAAGCCCTACGAGCAGTACTTC. Translating gives CASSALKPYEQYF.

The gene calls are TRBV6-4 and TRBJ1-6; 7 nucleotides align to TRBD1. Trimming removed 0 bases from V and 9 bases from J; junction bases left unmatched: 5. The V gene's germline CDR1 is MRHNA and CDR2 SNTAGT. The CDR3 is 15 amino acids. CDR3 in amino acids: CASSDSSTGSSPLHF. The CDR3 DNA reads as TGTGCCAGCAGTGACTCGTCGACAGGGAGTTCACCCCTCCACTTT.